Detailed here is one T cell receptor beta chain. What it recognizes is unknown. Those with chemo-refractory metastatic non-small-cell lung cancer were treated with focal radiation combined with CTLA-4 blockade using ipilimumab. This sample was taken from a study of radiotherapy plus CTLA-4 blockade in lung cancer. Looking at the study overall: Across the patients, objective responses occurred in approximately 19%, and disease control in approximately 30%. Broader study findings: Response was reportedly best predicted by early blood T cell clone dynamics, with interferon-beta. Once radiotherapy plus ipilimumab had been given, TCR clones derived from tumor expanded in blood.

Sequencing used immunoSEQ multiplex PCR; TCRdb keeps in-frame clones, though not all of them. The sample records 24,000 or so clones, approximately 74% being singletons. Per germline, CDR1 MNHEY and CDR2 SVGAGI. The CDR3 covers 13 residues. The V and J ends lost 0 bases and 8 bases respectively, with 8 bases between them. This specimen consisted of peripheral blood, obtained from a patient treated with radiotherapy plus ipilimumab. The V gene is TRBV6-5, the J gene TRBJ2-1; D is perhaps TRBD2 (6 bases). This TCR was recovered from a human donor with non-small cell lung cancer whose response to radiotherapy plus ipilimumab could not be evaluated. This CDR3 reads CASSYSAGYEQFF. The CDR3 bases are TGTGCCAGCAGTTACTCGGCGGGGTATGAGCAGTTCTTC.